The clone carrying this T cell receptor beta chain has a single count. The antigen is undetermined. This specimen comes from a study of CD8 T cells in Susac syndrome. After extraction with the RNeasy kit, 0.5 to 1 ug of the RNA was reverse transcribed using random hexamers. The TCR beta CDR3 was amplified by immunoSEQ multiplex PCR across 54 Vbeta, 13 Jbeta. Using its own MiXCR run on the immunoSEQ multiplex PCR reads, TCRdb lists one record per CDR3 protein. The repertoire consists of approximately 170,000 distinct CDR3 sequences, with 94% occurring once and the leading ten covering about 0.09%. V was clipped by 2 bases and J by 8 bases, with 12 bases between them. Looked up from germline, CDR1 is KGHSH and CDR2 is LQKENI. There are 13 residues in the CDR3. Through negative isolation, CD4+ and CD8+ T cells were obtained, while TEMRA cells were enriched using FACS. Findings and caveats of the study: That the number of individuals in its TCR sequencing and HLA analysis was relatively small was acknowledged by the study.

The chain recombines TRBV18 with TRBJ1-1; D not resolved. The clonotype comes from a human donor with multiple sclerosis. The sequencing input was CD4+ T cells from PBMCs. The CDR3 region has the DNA TGTGCCAGCTCACCAAACGAAGGAACAGAAGCTTTCTTT. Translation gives CASSPNEGTEAFF.